The text below deals with one T cell receptor beta chain. These data are taken from a study of T cell responses to AZD1222 COVID-19 vaccine. Method: immunoSEQ multiplex PCR; TCRdb's copy keeps in-frame clones and lacks some. In the table there are 120,000 or so clones, around 91% of which are singletons. Germline V lookup: CDR1 SEHNR, CDR2 FQNEAQ (reference sequence). The CDR3 extends over 16 amino acids. The J segment lost 4 bases and the V segment lost 5 bases, leaving 10 bases of the junction unmatched. The genes are TRBV7-9 and TRBJ2-3; 9 bases line up with TRBD2. This TCR was sampled from an adult in good health. The sample was peripheral blood, taken on day 0 of MenACWY control vaccination. CDR3 sequence (DNA): TGTGCCAGCAGCGGAGGGGGACTAGCACTTGCAGATACGCAGTATTTT. This codes for CASSGGGLALADTQYF.